These 27 T cell receptor beta chains share one sample of origin, sequenced in a study of T cell repertoires in cytomegalovirus infection (dated by TCRdb to about 2019). The meaning of the sample's treatment or condition label: in vitro stimulation with specific CMV peptide epitopes to enrich CMV-specific T cells. Sequencing took place on an Illumina HiSeq 1500. TCRdb reanalyzed the raw reads on its own, using fastp at Q25 for trimming and MiXCR for clone calling, and kept in-frame beta chains. Rows are combined by CDR3 protein, so each entry shows the most common genes and DNA. Here the sample has some 350,000 distinct CDR3 sequences; approximately 35% occur a single time. The ten largest clones capture roughly 13% of the sample. No antigen is known for these receptors. Sequencing used cultured PBMCs, obtained from culture after CMV antigen stimulation. These receptor sequences come from a human donor in good health (CMV status not recorded). Some clones in this sample may be carry-over from other donors' samples.

The rearrangement uses TRBV4-1 and TRBJ2-7; maybe TRBD2 (5 bases). Germline CDR1 reads MGHRA; CDR2 reads YSYEKL. V was trimmed by 3 bases and J by 6 bases, leaving 18 bases between them. CDR3 length: 15 residues. This CDR3 reads CASSHDRGRYSEQYF. CDR3 nucleotides: TGCGCCAGCAGCCATGATCGTGGGAGATACTCCGAGCAGTACTTC.

To note about this clonotype: The junction and the germline gene differ at one end; a read error may be behind it. The V gene is TRBV7-8, the J gene TRBJ2-7; 10 bases line up with TRBD2. This CDR3 is 13 amino acids long. In germline, CDR1 is SGHVS, CDR2 FQNEAQ. The CDR3: CASSIAGGYEQYF. CDR3 sequence (DNA): TGTGCCAGCAGCATAGCGGGAGGCTACGAGCAGTACTTC.

The genes are TRBV4-3 and TRBJ2-7, with a weak D call TRBD1 (5 bases). In germline, CDR1 is LGHNA, CDR2 YSLEER. CDR3 length: 15 amino acids. V lost 0 bases and J 6 bases, leaving 15 bases between the germline ends. CDR3: CASSQDKGSPTEQYF. The CDR3 nucleotides read TGCGCCAGCAGCCAAGACAAGGGGTCGCCTACCGAGCAGTACTTC.

The gene calls are TRBV20-1 and TRBJ2-7; 10 bases fit TRBD2. The CDR3 runs 15 residues. CDR1 is DFQATT, CDR2 SNEGSKA, per germline (reference sequence). V was clipped by 1 base and J by 3 bases; unmatched bases: 6. The CDR3: CSARGRLAGVYEQYF. The DNA for the CDR3 is TGCAGTGCTAGAGGCCGCCTAGCGGGAGTCTACGAGCAGTACTTC.

This clonotype was seen ten or more times. V is TRBV6-2 or TRBV6-3 and J is TRBJ2-1, with TRBD2 as a possible D gene (6 bases). Germline V lookup: CDR1 MNHEY, CDR2 SVGEGT. The CDR3 is 15 amino acids. The ends were cut back, 3 bases at V and 0 bases at J, with 9 bases in the middle. CDR3 loop: CASSYAGSSYNEQFF. Here the CDR3 DNA reads TGTGCCAGCAGTTATGCGGGGAGCTCCTACAATGAGCAGTTCTTC.

In this sample, this clonotype turned up once. The V call is TRBV6-8, the J call TRBJ1-1; D gene uncertain. Trimming took off 5 bases at V and 5 bases at J, with 15 bases between the two ends. CDR3 size: 14 residues. Germline CDR1 reads MNHGY; CDR2 reads SAAAGT. Here the CDR3 DNA reads TGTGCCAGCAGTCATCAGACGCGGCGGACTGAAGCTTTCTTT. Residues: CASSHQTRRTEAFF.

J is TRBJ1-4 and V is TRBV4-1; D gene uncertain. In germline, CDR1 is MGHRA, CDR2 YSYEKL. CDR3 length equals 15 residues. V was pared by 6 bases and J by 4 bases, with 15 bases between. This CDR3 reads CASSRLGIHNEKLFF. DNA of the CDR3: TGCGCCAGCAGTCGTTTAGGGATCCATAATGAAAAACTGTTTTTT.

This clonotype appeared once. Mismatch with germline at one junction end may stem from a read error. The chain employs TRBV4-1 and TRBJ2-2; 9 nucleotides agree with TRBD2. Germline CDR1 is MGHRA and CDR2 is YSYEKL. CDR3 length: 16 residues. The CDR3 DNA follows: TGTGCCAGCAGCCACCCAATAGCGGGGGACACCGGGGAGCTGTTTTTT. Translation gives CASSHPIAGDTGELFF.

The gene calls are TRBV27 and TRBJ1-1; D is undetermined. The length of the CDR3 is 14 residues. With 2 bases removed from V and 4 bases from J, the gap between germline ends came to 11 bases. CDR1 and CDR2 (germline): MNHEY, SMNVEV (reference sequence). The DNA for the CDR3 is TGTGCCAGCAGTTTAGGCTTTGAGCCCACTGAAGCTTTCTTT. It specifies CASSLGFEPTEAFF.

Concerning this clonotype itself: Since a much larger clone is just one base distant, this may be a read error. This rearrangement joins TRBV7-2 to TRBJ2-5; D might be TRBD1 or TRBD2, each matching 5 bases. CDR1 SGHTA and CDR2 FQGNSA come from the germline V gene. CDR3 size: 15 residues. The CDR3 DNA reads TGTGCCGGCAGCGACCGGGGACGGATACAAGAGACCCAGTACTTC. Protein sequence: CAGSDRGRIQETQYF. Combining the CDR3 with reference TRBV7-2 and TRBJ2-5 gives the whole variable domain GAGVSQSPSNKVTEKGKDVELRCDPISGHTALYWYRQSLGQGLEFLIYFQGNSAPDKSGLPSDRFSAERTGGSVSTLTIQRTQQEDSAVYLCAGSDRGRIQETQYFGPGTRLLVL.

This clonotype was seen a few times. The chain uses TRBV6-5 and TRBJ1-3; 7 bases align to TRBD1. The CDR3 spans 11 residues. The ends lost 7 bases at V and 16 bases at J; junction bases unmatched: 10. Germline V gives CDR1 MNHEY, CDR2 SVGAGI. The CDR3 DNA reads as TGTGCCAGCACAGCCGGGACAGTTACTTATTTT. Protein sequence: CASTAGTVTYF.

This clonotype has only a few counts. The chain has TRBV6-2 or TRBV6-3 and TRBJ2-2; TRBD2 agrees at 12 bases. The CDR3 consists of 18 residues. V lost 8 bases, J lost 3 bases, and 13 bases stayed unmatched. Looked up from germline, CDR1 is MNHEY and CDR2 is SVGEGT. The CDR3 region is CASGGTVRLAGDTGELFF. The CDR3 DNA sequence: TGTGCCAGCGGGGGGACAGTACGACTAGCGGGAGACACCGGGGAGCTGTTTTTT.

The V call is TRBV28, the J call TRBJ2-4; D possibly corresponds to TRBD1 (5 bases). The V and J ends lost 5 bases and 5 bases respectively, with 7 bases between them. Germline V gene data show CDR1 as MDHEN and CDR2 as SYDVKM. The CDR3 contains 12 residues. CDR3 DNA sequence: TGTGCCAGCAGTCCACAGGAAAACATTCAGTACTTC. Encoded protein: CASSPQENIQYF.

The chain combines TRBV10-3 with TRBJ1-1, with D perhaps matching TRBD1 (5 bases). This CDR3 contains 15 residues. The V gene lost 10 bases and the J gene lost 2 bases, with 20 bases spanning the gap. Looked up from germline, CDR1 is ENHRY and CDR2 is SYGVKD. CDR3 nucleotides: TGTGCCACAGTCGGGGCCTCGGGGGGAAACACTGAAGCTTTCTTT. Protein sequence: CATVGASGGNTEAFF.

This clonotype appeared a few times. The chain is built from TRBV3-1 and TRBJ1-2; TRBD1 is a possible D gene (6 bases). V dropped 5 bases and J dropped 7 bases, with 11 bases sitting between them. The CDR3 has 12 amino acids. The germline gives CDR1 LGHDT, CDR2 YNNKEL (reference sequence). For the CDR3, the DNA is TGTGCCAGCAGCTCAGGGGCAGGTGGCTACACCTTC. Translating gives CASSSGAGGYTF.

V and J are TRBV5-1 and TRBJ1-1; tentatively, D is TRBD1 (5 bases). V dropped 6 bases and J dropped 5 bases, with 32 bases sitting between them. In germline, CDR1 is SGHRS, CDR2 YFSETQ. The length of the CDR3 is 19 residues. CDR3: CASTGFPLRDWAGWTEAFF. The CDR3 DNA is TGCGCCAGCACCGGATTCCCTCTTCGGGACTGGGCGGGTTGGACTGAAGCTTTCTTT. Looking up the rest from reference TRBV5-1 and TRBJ1-1 gives the full variable domain: KAGVTQTPRYLIKTRGQQVTLSCSPISGHRSVSWYQQTPGQGLQFLFEYFSETQRNKGNFPGRFSGRQFSNSRSEMNVSTLELGDSALYLCASTGFPLRDWAGWTEAFFGQGTRLTVV.

This clonotype was picked up a small number of times. The CDR3 region is CASSDPAHFSETQYF. CDR3 coding DNA: TGTGCCAGCAGCGATCCCGCCCACTTTTCAGAGACCCAGTACTTC. V gene TRBV3-1 combines with J gene TRBJ2-5; D not resolved. Per germline, CDR1 LGHDT and CDR2 YNNKEL (reference sequence). The ends were cut back, 5 bases at V and 4 bases at J, with 17 bases in the middle. This CDR3 has 15 residues.

The chain joins TRBV19 to TRBJ1-4, with a tentative D call TRBD1 (5 bases). The V and J ends lost 7 bases and 5 bases respectively, with 20 bases between them. Germline V gene data show CDR1 as LNHDA and CDR2 as SQIVND (reference sequence). The CDR3 consists of 16 residues. The CDR3 protein is CASIGQGVGQNEKLFF. CDR3 DNA: TGTGCCAGTATTGGTCAGGGAGTCGGCCAGAATGAAAAACTGTTTTTT.

This clonotype was observed a few times. V is TRBV6-1 and J is TRBJ2-5; D unclear. This CDR3 has 16 amino acids. Between the trimmed V and J ends, which lost 6 bases and 5 bases, there was a span of 22 bases. Germline CDR1 and CDR2: MNHNS and SASEGT. The CDR3 loop reads CASSPDGVWTTETQYF. The CDR3 DNA reads TGTGCCAGCAGCCCAGATGGGGTTTGGACGACGGAGACCCAGTACTTC.

V is TRBV28 and J is TRBJ1-2; 7 positions agree with TRBD1. Per germline, CDR1 MDHEN and CDR2 SYDVKM. This CDR3 comprises 15 residues. J lost 7 bases, V lost 5 bases, and 13 bases had no gene match. CDR3 amino acids: CASSPPDRETAGYTF. DNA for the CDR3: TGTGCCAGCAGTCCCCCCGACAGGGAAACTGCTGGCTACACCTTC.

V gene TRBV12-3 or TRBV12-4 combines with J gene TRBJ2-3; 10 bases align to TRBD2. The CDR3 length is 15 residues. The trim removed 6 bases at V and 5 bases at J, leaving 8 bases unmatched. CDR3 sequence: CASSSGRGFGDTQYF. In DNA, the CDR3 is TGTGCCAGCAGCAGCGGGAGGGGATTCGGAGATACGCAGTATTTT.

The rearrangement links TRBV19 to TRBJ2-7, with no clear D. Germline V gives CDR1 LNHDA, CDR2 SQIVND (reference sequence). Trimming left V 3 bases short and J 6 bases short, with 15 bases between. The CDR3 consists of 14 residues. The CDR3 region has the DNA TGTGCCAGTAGTATTTCCCTAGTAGGCGGCGAGCAGTACGTC. Its protein is CASSISLVGGEQYV.

This clonotype was observed a handful of times. The V gene is TRBV7-2, the J gene TRBJ2-1; D is ambiguous. Germline lookup yields CDR1 SGHTA and CDR2 FQGNSA. The CDR3 extends over 11 amino acids. The ends were cut back, 8 bases at V and 9 bases at J, with 11 bases in the middle. CDR3 bases: TGTGCCAGCGGCCAGCGTGGTGAGCAGTTCTTC. Amino acids: CASGQRGEQFF.

The chain is built from TRBV24-1 and TRBJ2-3; 13 bases agree with TRBD2. The CDR3 has 18 amino acids. Unmatched junction bases numbered 15, after V lost 5 bases and J lost 8 bases. Germline CDR1 and CDR2: KGHDR and SFDVKD. The CDR3 DNA is TGTGCCACCAGTGGTGGACTAGCGGGAGATCCTCATGTATTTACGCAGTATTTT. Translating gives CATSGGLAGDPHVFTQYF.

A few counts support this clonotype. The rearrangement joins TRBV4-3 to TRBJ2-3; 7 nucleotides align to TRBD2. The CDR3 is made up of 17 amino acids. The trim removed 0 bases at V and 0 bases at J, leaving 6 bases unmatched. Germline V gene data show CDR1 as LGHNA and CDR2 as YSLEER. CDR3 coding DNA: TGCGCCAGCAGCCAAGATGACACTAGCGTTAGCACAGATACGCAGTATTTT. Translated, it gives CASSQDDTSVSTDTQYF.

The V gene is TRBV6-2 or TRBV6-3, the J gene TRBJ2-7, with unresolved D. Germline V gives CDR1 MNHEY, CDR2 SVGEGT. V shed 4 bases and J shed 1 base, with 11 bases lying between them. CDR3 length equals 14 residues. The DNA for the CDR3 is TGTGCCAGCAGTTCGCGAGGATATTCCTACGAGCAGTACGTC. This gives the protein CASSSRGYSYEQYV.

A few counts support this clonotype. V and J are TRBV6-1 and TRBJ1-5, with TRBD1 matching over 10 bases. Per germline, CDR1 MNHNS and CDR2 SASEGT. The CDR3 contains 18 residues. The J segment lost 3 bases and the V segment lost 5 bases, leaving 13 bases of the junction unmatched. The CDR3 sequence is CASSSGTGVHSANQPQHF. DNA for the CDR3: TGTGCCAGCAGTTCCGGGACAGGGGTCCATAGTGCCAATCAGCCCCAGCATTTT.